The present T cell receptor beta chain was sequenced within a study of blood T cell repertoires in COVID-19. Study context: The United States, Italy and Spain supplied acute and convalescent COVID-19 samples. In each case, the material was cDNA or gDNA derived from T cells, B-cell-depleted T cells, or PBMCs.

In the original processing: Reference gene primers were amplified, and this amplification served to estimate nucleated cell counts. Using immunoSEQ multiplex PCR, the repertoire was profiled, and TCRdb retains in-frame clones only, with some absent. For V, J and clone size, that table is used; D and trimming come from the DNA. This sample has some 8,100 clones, with 91% found just once. The CDR3 runs to 15 residues. V lost 0 bases and J lost 5, with 17 bases in between. The germline gives CDR1 GTSNPN, CDR2 SVGIG (reference sequence). Sequencing was done on a sample of peripheral blood. The sequence was collected from a woman in her fifties or sixties with active COVID-19. The V gene is TRBV30, the J gene TRBJ2-7; tentatively, D is TRBD1 (7 bases). This chain's CDR3 is CAWSVPSRGDNEQYF. For the CDR3, the DNA is TGTGCCTGGAGTGTACCAAGCAGGGGGGATAACGAGCAGTACTTC. Looking up the rest from reference TRBV30 and TRBJ2-7 gives the full variable domain: SQTIHQWPATLVQPVGSPLSLECTVEGTSNPNLYWYRQAAGRGLQLLFYSVGIGQISSEVPQNLSASRPQDRQFILSSKKLLLSDSGFYLCAWSVPSRGDNEQYFGPGTRLTVT.